The 27 T cell receptor beta chains below all came from one sample that was sequenced in a study of OX40 agonist ivuxolimab in advanced cancers. Sequencing used immunoSEQ multiplex PCR; TCRdb keeps in-frame clones, though not all of them. The sample lists around 100,000 clones, roughly 89% occurring once. The sample consisted of CD4+ or CD8+ T cells sorted from blood, taken in a trial of the OX40 agonist ivuxolimab. The receptor set was obtained from an adult with an advanced solid tumor such as melanoma, head and neck, liver or kidney cancer.

This clone came up once. The V call is TRBV18, the J call TRBJ2-1; 9 positions match TRBD2. After removal of 3 bases from V and 4 bases from J, the junction contained 4 bases not matched to a gene. This CDR3 has 15 amino acids. Germline values: CDR1 KGHSH, CDR2 LQKENI. The CDR3 coding sequence is TGTGCCAGCTCACCTAGACTAGCGGAGTACAATGAGCAGTTCTTC. Translated: CASSPRLAEYNEQFF. Combining the CDR3 with reference TRBV18 and TRBJ2-1 gives the whole variable domain NAGVMQNPRHLVRRRGQEARLRCSPMKGHSHVYWYRQLPEEGLKFMVYLQKENIIDESGMPKERFSAEFPKEGPSILRIQQVVRGDSAAYFCASSPRLAEYNEQFFGPGTRLTVL.

The genes are TRBV28 and TRBJ1-2; maybe TRBD1 (6 bases). The CDR3 is 17 amino acids. The germline gives CDR1 MDHEN, CDR2 SYDVKM. Trimming took 2 bases from V and 7 from J, leaving 23 bases between them. The CDR3 coding sequence is TGTGCCAGCAGTTTAACTGGGACACCTATCGACAGCCGTGGCTACACCTTC. It translates to CASSLTGTPIDSRGYTF.

This clone has just one count. The gene calls are TRBV6-5 and TRBJ2-1; 9 bases are a match to TRBD2. Germline CDR1 MNHEY, CDR2 SVGAGI. Trimming at V came to 10 bases and at J to 3 bases, leaving 7 bases not matched to a gene. The CDR3 has 14 amino acids. The CDR3 DNA sequence: TGTGCCACGACTCTAGCGGGAAACTACAATGAGCAGTTCTTC. Translation gives CATTLAGNYNEQFF.

CDR3 protein: CASSSLQGYDEKLFF. The DNA of the CDR3 is TGTGCCAGCAGCTCCCTACAGGGATACGATGAAAAACTGTTTTTT. V usage is TRBV5-8 and J usage is TRBJ1-4; D is perhaps TRBD1 (6 bases). The CDR3 length is 15 residues. Germline CDR1 and CDR2: SGHTS and YDEGEE. The V gene lost 3 bases and the J gene lost 6 bases, with 15 bases spanning the gap.

This chain connects TRBV30 to TRBJ2-5; no reliable D call. The tail of the sequence fits TRBJ2-7 better, so the J call may be wrong. This CDR3 is built from 12 residues. CDR1 is GTSNPN and CDR2 is SVGIG in the germline V gene (reference sequence). The CDR3 DNA follows: TGTGCCTGGAGTCCCAGCTCCTACGAGCAGTACTTC. It specifies CAWSPSSYEQYF.

The chain uses TRBV6-5 and TRBJ2-4; D is ambiguous. Germline V CDR1 and CDR2: MNHEY, SVGAGI. The CDR3 has 16 residues. V lost 2 bases to trimming and J lost 0 bases, with 11 bases between them. The CDR3 protein is CASSYKFWVAKNIQYF. CDR3 coding DNA: TGTGCCAGCAGTTACAAGTTCTGGGTAGCCAAAAACATTCAGTACTTC.

The chain links TRBV19 to TRBJ1-4; the D gene is possibly TRBD1 (5 bases). CDR3 length: 14 amino acids. V was clipped by 3 bases and J by 7 bases, with 12 bases between them. The germline CDR1 and CDR2 sequences are LNHDA and SQIVND (reference sequence). The CDR3 DNA reads as TGTGCCAGTAGTATCCAGGGCTGGGGTGAAAAACTGTTTTTT. Translation: CASSIQGWGEKLFF.

This clone was found a few times. The chain uses TRBV11-2 and TRBJ2-1; the D gene could be TRBD1 or TRBD2 (5 bases each). There are 14 residues in the CDR3. V was shortened by 5 bases and J by 3 bases, with 11 bases between the two germline ends. In germline, CDR1 is SGHAT, CDR2 FQNNGV. The CDR3 protein is CASSAGTNYNEQFF. CDR3 coding DNA: TGTGCCAGCAGCGCCGGGACCAACTACAATGAGCAGTTCTTC.

As regards this clone: One junction end disagrees with the germline gene, perhaps due to a read error. V usage is TRBV5-4 and J usage is TRBJ2-5; possibly TRBD2 for D (5 bases). With the DNA end fitting TRBJ2-7 better, the J assignment may be wrong. In germline, CDR1 is SGHNT, CDR2 YYREEE (reference sequence). This CDR3 contains 13 residues. In DNA form, the CDR3 reads TGTGCCGGCAGCTTGGGGAGCTCCTACGAGCAGTACTTC. It is translated as CAGSLGSSYEQYF.

The chain recombines TRBV10-1 with TRBJ2-1, with 7 positions matching TRBD2. Trimming cost V 2 bases and J 0 bases; bases outside gene matches: 7. Germline CDR1 is WNHNN and CDR2 is SYGVQD (reference sequence). The CDR3 consists of 17 residues. The CDR3 DNA reads as TGCGCCAGCAGTGAGGGGCTAGCGGAGAGCTCCTACAATGAGCAGTTCTTC. Residues: CASSEGLAESSYNEQFF.

The J gene is TRBJ2-2, the V gene TRBV7-3; 12 bases agree with TRBD2. Looked up from germline, CDR1 is SGHTA and CDR2 is FQGTGA. CDR3 length equals 16 residues. J was trimmed by 9 bases and V by 5 bases; bases with no gene match: 10. Written as DNA, the CDR3 is TGTGCCAGCAGCCCCGGGCCTAGCGGGAGGGGCAGGGAGCTGTTTTTT. Its translation is CASSPGPSGRGRELFF. Full variable domain (rest looked up from reference TRBV7-3 and TRBJ2-2): GAGVSQTPSNKVTEKGKYVELRCDPISGHTALYWYRQSLGQGPEFLIYFQGTGAADDSGLPNDRFFAVRPEGSVSTLKIQRTERGDSAVYLCASSPGPSGRGRELFFGEGSRLTVL.

The V and J genes are TRBV28 and TRBJ1-1; 11 bases line up with TRBD1. The CDR3 runs 15 residues. The germline V gene has CDR1 MDHEN and CDR2 SYDVKM. With V trimmed by 2 bases and J by 6 bases, 5 bases remained unmatched. The CDR3 reads CASSLGQGALSEAFF. Here the CDR3 DNA reads TGTGCCAGCAGTTTAGGACAGGGGGCCCTATCTGAAGCTTTCTTT.

The chain is built from TRBV5-1 and TRBJ2-7; 14 nucleotides match TRBD2. Per the germline V gene, CDR1 is SGHRS and CDR2 is YFSETQ. Unmatched junction bases numbered 16, after V lost 2 bases and J lost 6 bases. This CDR3 has 19 amino acids. CDR3 protein: CASSFPGLAGADQGSEQYF. DNA for the CDR3: TGCGCCAGCAGCTTCCCGGGACTAGCGGGGGCAGATCAAGGAAGCGAGCAGTACTTC.

CDR3: CASSQEVTQGLAGAARFF. CDR3 DNA sequence: TGCGCCAGCAGCCAAGAAGTTACTCAGGGACTAGCGGGAGCCGCCCGGTTCTTC. The rearrangement joins TRBV4-1 to TRBJ2-1, with 14 bases identical to TRBD2. The CDR3 extends over 18 amino acids. V lost 0 bases to trimming and J lost 15 bases; unmatched junction nucleotides: 16. The germline V gene has CDR1 MGHRA and CDR2 YSYEKL.

The chain has TRBV18 and TRBJ1-1, with D uncertain. CDR3 length equals 14 residues. Trimming removed 3 bases at V and 1 base at J, with 9 bases between. The germline CDR1 and CDR2 sequences are KGHSH and LQKENI. CDR3 protein: CASSPKDWNTEAFF. DNA for the CDR3: TGTGCCAGCTCACCTAAAGACTGGAACACTGAAGCTTTCTTT.

The chain links TRBV6-5 to TRBJ1-2; the D gene is possibly TRBD1 (5 bases). CDR3 length equals 12 residues. The germline V gene encodes CDR1 MNHEY and CDR2 SVGAGI. V lost 5 bases to trimming and J lost 7 bases, with 11 bases between them. The CDR3: CASSGAQGGYTF. The CDR3 DNA follows: TGTGCCAGCAGTGGGGCGCAAGGTGGCTACACCTTC.

V and J are TRBV30 and TRBJ2-5; TRBD1 aligns across 9 bases. CDR1 and CDR2 from the germline V gene are GTSNPN and SVGIG (reference sequence). The CDR3 runs to 20 residues. V was clipped by 3 bases and J by 5 bases; unmatched bases: 25. As DNA, the CDR3 is TGTGCCTGGAGAGGAAACAGGGGGCCGGCGACTAGCCCACTAGCGGAGACCCAGTACTTC. It codes for CAWRGNRGPATSPLAETQYF.

The chain uses TRBV7-2 and TRBJ1-5; D might be TRBD1 (5 bases). This CDR3 has 14 amino acids. Trimming took 5 bases from V and 7 from J, leaving 15 bases between them. Germline V gene data show CDR1 as SGHTA and CDR2 as FQGNSA. The CDR3 is CASSPGGVRQPQHF. CDR3 DNA sequence: TGTGCCAGCAGCCCTGGGGGGGTAAGGCAGCCCCAGCATTTT. The whole variable domain, remainder taken from reference TRBV7-2 and TRBJ1-5, is GAGVSQSPSNKVTEKGKDVELRCDPISGHTALYWYRQSLGQGLEFLIYFQGNSAPDKSGLPSDRFSAERTGGSVSTLTIQRTQQEDSAVYLCASSPGGVRQPQHFGDGTRLSIL.

The J gene is TRBJ1-2, the V gene TRBV2, with 7 bases aligning to TRBD1. Germline values: CDR1 SNHLY, CDR2 FYNNEI. This CDR3 comprises 15 residues. The V gene end was trimmed by 4 bases and the J gene end by 2 bases; junction bases not matched to a gene: 7. CDR3 DNA: TGTGCCAGCAGTGCCATCAGGGACAGAAACTATGGCTACACCTTC. Translated, it gives CASSAIRDRNYGYTF.

This sequence joins TRBV10-2 and TRBJ2-1, with D unresolved. Trimming pared 1 base from V and 1 base from J, leaving 8 bases between. This CDR3 comprises 15 residues. Germline lookup yields CDR1 WSHSY and CDR2 SAAADI. The CDR3 here is CASSEYLRSYNEQFF. The CDR3 nucleotides are TGCGCCAGCAGTGAGTATTTGCGGTCCTACAATGAGCAGTTCTTC.

In its sample, this clone was seen a few times. This sequence joins TRBV5-1 and TRBJ2-3; D gene uncertain. This CDR3 is built from 13 residues. V lost 4 bases, J lost 0 bases, and 6 bases lay in between. The germline gives CDR1 SGHRS, CDR2 YFSETQ. The CDR3 protein is CASSLQSTDTQYF. CDR3 in DNA: TGCGCCAGCAGCCTCCAAAGCACAGATACGCAGTATTTT.

This chain links TRBV20-1 with TRBJ2-7; D uncertain. Germline V gene data show CDR1 as DFQATT and CDR2 as SNEGSKA (reference sequence). The CDR3 covers 11 residues. Trimming removed 2 bases at V and 1 base at J, with 3 bases between. The CDR3 region is CSARNSYEQYF. In DNA form, the CDR3 reads TGCAGTGCTAGAAATTCCTACGAGCAGTACTTC.

V and J are TRBV6-1 and TRBJ1-3; 7 bases map to TRBD1. Germline V gene data show CDR1 as MNHNS and CDR2 as SASEGT. The CDR3 consists of 16 residues. Trimming at V came to 0 bases and at J to 8 bases, leaving 10 bases not matched to a gene. The CDR3 protein is CASSEARTGSRDTIYF. The CDR3 DNA follows: TGTGCCAGCAGTGAAGCCCGGACAGGCTCGCGCGACACCATATATTTT.

This sequence joins TRBV5-4 and TRBJ2-7; possibly TRBD1 for D (5 bases). The CDR3 is 19 residues long. Trimming left V 0 bases short and J 3 bases short, with 25 bases between. The germline V gene encodes CDR1 SGHNT and CDR2 YYREEE (reference sequence). The CDR3 loop reads CASSLAGFPSETADYEQYF. The CDR3 bases are TGTGCCAGCAGCTTGGCAGGTTTTCCTTCAGAGACAGCAGACTACGAGCAGTACTTC. Full variable domain (remainder filled in from reference TRBV5-4 and TRBJ2-7): ETGVTQSPTHLIKTRGQQVTLRCSSQSGHNTVSWYQQALGQGPQFIFQYYREEENGRGNFPPRFSGLQFPNYSSELNVNALELDDSALYLCASSLAGFPSETADYEQYFGPGTRLTVT.

The rearrangement uses TRBV7-8 and TRBJ1-2; the D is unclear. This CDR3 contains 14 residues. The germline V and J ends were trimmed by 1 base and 0 bases, with 6 bases remaining between them. The germline gives CDR1 SGHVS, CDR2 FQNEAQ. CDR3 in DNA: TGTGCCAGCAGCTTAGGTTCGGCTAACTATGGCTACACCTTC. This codes for CASSLGSANYGYTF.

This chain uses TRBV4-1 with TRBJ2-3; tentative D call: TRBD2 (7 bases). Trimming pared 0 bases from V and 1 base from J, leaving 17 bases between. In germline, CDR1 is MGHRA, CDR2 YSYEKL. This CDR3 has 18 amino acids. CDR3 sequence reads: CASSQEGGGAGRTDTQYF. The CDR3 nucleotides are TGCGCCAGCAGCCAAGAAGGGGGAGGGGCGGGACGCACAGATACGCAGTATTTT.

The chain links TRBV25-1 to TRBJ2-3, with TRBD1 as a possible D gene (6 bases). The V gene's germline CDR1 is MGHDK and CDR2 SYGVNS. This CDR3 comprises 16 residues. The ends were cut back, 2 bases at V and 0 bases at J, with 12 bases in the middle. The CDR3 nucleotides read TGTGCCAGCAGTGAAGCCGGGACACAGAGCACAGATACGCAGTATTTT. Its protein is CASSEAGTQSTDTQYF.